This TCR beta chain derives from a study of OX40 agonist ivuxolimab in advanced cancers. Study as a whole: Hepatocellular carcinoma, melanoma, renal cell or head and neck cancer affected the dose-escalation patients. Those enrolled were approximately 87% male, with a mean age of roughly 60 years and ages from roughly 20 to 85. Past anti-PD-1, anti-PD-L1 or anti-CTLA-4 therapy was accepted, and 30% to 50% had received some.

The CDR3 is 15 residues long. The germline V gene encodes CDR1 MNHNS and CDR2 SASEGT. The V end was cut by 3 bases, the J end by 3 bases, with 14 bases between. Samples were taken at baseline and on day 1 of cycles 4 and 7. TCRdb's copy holds only in-frame clones and misses some; the assay was immunoSEQ multiplex PCR. The table records roughly 64,000 clones, roughly four fifths of them present only once. The clonotype comes from an adult with an advanced solid tumor such as melanoma, head and neck, liver or kidney cancer. Sample: CD4+ or CD8+ T cells sorted from blood, taken in a trial of the OX40 agonist ivuxolimab. The chain joins TRBV6-1 to TRBJ1-1; no clear D gene. CDR3 DNA sequence: TGTGCCAGCAGTGATGGCAGCGGCCTCGACACTGAAGCTTTCTTT. Residues: CASSDGSGLDTEAFF.